This TCR beta chain was recovered during a study of T cell responses to AZD1222 COVID-19 vaccine. Study findings and constraints: No day 14 peak samples; only post-peak repertoires were characterized.

Libraries were prepared by immunoSEQ multiplex PCR; TCRdb keeps only in-frame clonotypes and omits some of them. The sample includes about 120,000 clones, approximately 85% of them seen just once. In regard to this clone: Its antigen is undetermined.

From germline, CDR1 is MNHEY and CDR2 SMNVEV (reference sequence). The CDR3 consists of 13 residues. Trimming left V 5 bases short and J 3 bases short, with 11 bases between. This specimen consisted of peripheral blood, obtained on day 0 of AZD1222 vaccination. The V and J genes are TRBV27 and TRBJ2-7, with D hard to call. The clonotype was recovered from an adult in good health. The CDR3 DNA reads TGTGCCAGCAGTCCGAACGGAAACTACGAGCAGTACTTC. This codes for CASSPNGNYEQYF.